This T cell receptor (beta chain) is drawn from a study of blood T cell repertoires in COVID-19. On the study more broadly: Both acute and convalescent COVID-19 samples were obtained from the United States, Italy and Spain. From T cells, B-cell-depleted T cells, or PBMCs came the material, which was cDNA or gDNA.

Germline V gene data show CDR1 as LNHDA and CDR2 as SQIVND (reference sequence). The V gene lost 7 bases and the J gene lost 3 bases, with 18 bases spanning the gap. The CDR3 has 15 amino acids. In the source study's methods: Amplification of reference gene primers was used by the study to estimate nucleated cell counts. Profiling relied on immunoSEQ multiplex PCR, and the TCRdb table lists in-frame clones only, not all of them. Clone size and V and J calls were adopted from that table, with D and trimming inferred from the DNA. This table holds about 270,000 clones, approximately 88% found once. This TCR was recovered from a man aged 50 or older with acute or convalescent COVID-19. The specimen sequenced was peripheral blood. The chain has TRBV19 and TRBJ1-2; D is perhaps TRBD1 (5 bases). The CDR3 spells CASTKDGRAHYGYTF. The CDR3 DNA follows: TGTGCCAGTACTAAAGACGGCAGGGCCCACTATGGCTACACCTTC.